This T cell receptor beta chain was recorded in a study of response to subunit inactivated influenza vaccine. Using its own MiXCR run on the RT-PCR reads, TCRdb lists one record per CDR3 protein. The data contain roughly 500,000 distinct CDR3 sequences, 16% of them singletons. In its sample, this clonotype was seen a few times. CDR1 is DFQATT, CDR2 SNEGSKA, per germline (reference sequence). The CDR3 runs to 14 residues. V dropped 3 bases and J dropped 9; count of bases not matched to a gene: 6. The material was CD4+ T cells sorted from PBMCs, obtained 23 to 25 months after vaccination. The chain combines TRBV20-1 with TRBJ1-6; 9 nucleotides agree with TRBD1. The TCR comes from a man between 50 and 75 years old who received an inactivated influenza vaccine. This CDR3 reads CSARAGTGTSPLHF. For the CDR3, the DNA is TGCAGTGCTAGGGCCGGGACAGGGACTTCACCCCTCCACTTT.